Described below is a single TCR beta chain sequence and its context. Antigen: not known. This sample was included in a study of cytomegalovirus exposure and HLA in healthy donors. In the PCR, 60 Vbeta and 13 Jbeta primers were used. TCRdb's table, derived via immunoSEQ multiplex PCR, lists solely in-frame clones and lacks some. This sample's table reports more than 110,000 clones. Germline lookup yields CDR1 PRHDT and CDR2 FYEKMQ (reference sequence). The V and J ends lost 5 bases and 4 bases respectively, with 8 bases between them. The CDR3 sequence is 12 residues long. General observations from the study: CMV serostatus stood as the only immune exposure information on hand. The investigators catalogued some 150 TCR beta chains as cytomegalovirus-associated.

Donors consisted of healthy bone marrow donors. The sample comprised PBMCs. The V and J genes are TRBV13 and TRBJ1-1; D may be TRBD1 (5 bases). This clonotype originated in a man aged 40-49 years in good health and CMV-seronegative. The CDR3 coding sequence is TGTGCCAGCAGCGCAGGGTTCACTGAAGCTTTCTTT. Its translation is CASSAGFTEAFF.